One and the same sample provided the 26 T cell receptor beta chains below, sequenced in a study of quantifying T cell responses using KT2 cells. Study at large: TCR alpha and beta constant-region primers primed reverse transcription of RNA.

The cDNA 3' end received a ligated oligonucleotide with a UMI. The first PCR ran 4 to 5 cycles with an equimolar RC1.1 and RC1.2 beta primer mix. In TCRdb, the UMI-ligation and nested PCR reads were re-called with MiXCR into one record per CDR3 protein. Seen here are some 41,000 distinct CDR3 sequences, over 15% observed once, and the top ten hold about 40%. Sequenced input: PBMCs spiked with cells of the T cell clone KT2. Every receptor here comes from a human donor.

This clonotype turned up a few times. J is TRBJ1-5 and V is TRBV27; 7 nucleotides align to TRBD1. CDR1 and CDR2 from the germline V gene are MNHEY and SMNVEV (reference sequence). The CDR3 length is 13 residues. The J segment lost 6 bases and the V segment lost 4 bases, leaving 3 bases of the junction unmatched. The CDR3 here is CASSYRGGQPQHF. CDR3 DNA sequence: TGTGCCAGCAGTTACAGGGGCGGTCAGCCCCAGCATTTT.

This clonotype was found a few times. The V call is TRBV4-2, the J call TRBJ2-1; 12 bases agree with TRBD2. The CDR3 runs to 15 residues. Unmatched junction bases numbered 4, after V lost 2 bases and J lost 8 bases. The germline gives CDR1 LGHNA, CDR2 YNFKEQ. CDR3 residues: CASSQRTSGNYEQFF. CDR3 DNA: TGTGCCAGCAGCCAACGGACTAGCGGGAACTATGAGCAGTTCTTC.

V usage is TRBV19 and J usage is TRBJ1-3; D might be TRBD1 (6 bases). The CDR3 totals 13 residues. Trimming stripped 7 bases from V and 5 bases from J, with 12 bases between. Germline V gene sequence: CDR1 LNHDA, CDR2 SQIVND (reference sequence). In DNA form, the CDR3 reads TGTGCCAGTATGCCGGGACAACGAAACACCATATATTTT. It specifies CASMPGQRNTIYF.

CDR3 protein: CSVDNLGGAGEQFF. The DNA for the CDR3 is TGCAGCGTTGATAATCTGGGCGGGGCCGGGGAGCAGTTCTTC. This chain connects TRBV29-1 to TRBJ2-1; TRBD2 might be the D (6 bases). Germline CDR1 SQVTM, CDR2 ANQGSEA. The CDR3 has 14 amino acids. The V end lost 3 bases, the J end lost 10 bases, and 19 bases lay between the germline ends.

This clonotype was counted only a few times. This sequence joins TRBV7-8 and TRBJ2-6, with TRBD1 as a possible D gene (5 bases). This CDR3 comprises 15 residues. The V end was cut by 2 bases, the J end by 3 bases, with 8 bases between. Germline assignment: CDR1 SGHVS and CDR2 FQNEAQ. CDR3 nucleotides: TGTGCCAGCAGCTTAAGCAGGGATGGGGCCAACGTCCTGACTTTC. This sequence encodes CASSLSRDGANVLTF.

In this sample, this clonotype turned up a few times. The rearrangement links TRBV5-4 to TRBJ2-7; D is perhaps TRBD1 (6 bases). V lost 4 bases and J 0 bases, leaving 11 bases between the germline ends. Germline lookup yields CDR1 SGHNT and CDR2 YYREEE (reference sequence). The CDR3 loop spans 14 amino acids. The CDR3 reads CASSPRDNSYEQYF. The CDR3 nucleotides read TGTGCCAGCAGCCCAAGGGACAACTCCTACGAGCAGTACTTC.

This sequence joins TRBV3-1 and TRBJ2-5, with a weak D call TRBD2 (6 bases). This CDR3 spans 18 amino acids. Germline lookup yields CDR1 LGHDT and CDR2 YNNKEL (reference sequence). V dropped 4 bases and J dropped 5 bases, with 26 bases sitting between them. CDR3 in DNA: TGTGCCAGCAGCCTAAAGGGAGGAATTGGCACACCCGTGGAGACCCAGTACTTC. Protein: CASSLKGGIGTPVETQYF.

This clonotype was detected a few times. The chain joins TRBV6-2 or TRBV6-3 to TRBJ1-1; no firm D call. This CDR3 comprises 15 residues. The V end lost 6 bases, the J end lost 5 bases, and 19 bases lay between the germline ends. Germline loops: CDR1 MNHEY, CDR2 SVGEGT. The CDR3 DNA follows: TGTGCCAGCAGAACTACGGGTCAAGGAATAACTGAAGCTTTCTTT. Its translation: CASRTTGQGITEAFF.

This sequence joins TRBV4-1 and TRBJ2-3; 7 nucleotides match TRBD1. V was clipped by 4 bases and J by 3 bases; unmatched bases: 7. Germline-derived CDR1 and CDR2 are MGHRA and YSYEKL. The CDR3 consists of 15 residues. CDR3 residues: CASSPSGRGTDTQYF. The CDR3 bases are TGCGCCAGCAGCCCCTCGGGCAGGGGGACAGATACGCAGTATTTT.

This clonotype has at least ten counts. This chain links TRBV19 with TRBJ2-5; 7 bases align to TRBD1. The V and J ends lost 7 bases and 0 bases, in that order; junction bases with no gene match: 5. The CDR3 has 14 amino acids. Germline CDR1 is LNHDA and CDR2 is SQIVND (reference sequence). The CDR3 spells CASKTGIYQETQYF. CDR3 in DNA: TGTGCCAGTAAGACAGGGATTTACCAAGAGACCCAGTACTTC.

This clonotype was observed a handful of times. This chain joins TRBV5-6 and TRBJ2-1; D possibly corresponds to TRBD1 (5 bases). V shed 3 bases and J shed 8 bases, with 9 bases lying between them. CDR1 is SGHDT, CDR2 YYEEEE, per germline. The CDR3 sequence is 12 residues long. The CDR3 spells CASSSQGYEQFF. The CDR3 DNA is TGTGCCAGCAGCTCGCAGGGTTATGAGCAGTTCTTC.

This clonotype has at least ten counts. The gene calls are TRBV20-1 and TRBJ2-4; TRBD2 might be the D (6 bases). Trimming shortened V by 0 bases and J by 0 bases, and 15 bases separated the two germline ends. The germline CDR1 and CDR2 sequences are DFQATT and SNEGSKA (reference sequence). This CDR3 is built from 17 residues. CDR3 nucleotides: TGCAGTGCTAGAGAATATACCCCGGGAGAAGCCAAAAACATTCAGTACTTC. Translation: CSAREYTPGEAKNIQYF.

The rearrangement joins TRBV5-1 to TRBJ2-1; 9 nucleotides match TRBD1. Trimming took 1 base from V and 4 from J; bases not matched to a gene: 6. Germline V CDR1 and CDR2: SGHRS, YFSETQ. This CDR3 spans 16 amino acids. For the CDR3, the DNA is TGCGCCAGCAGCTTGACCGGGACAGGGCAATACAATGAGCAGTTCTTC. Amino acids: CASSLTGTGQYNEQFF.

This clonotype was seen a handful of times. The rearrangement uses TRBV12-3 or TRBV12-4 and TRBJ2-3, with a possible D match to TRBD2 (5 bases). This CDR3 is built from 17 residues. V lost 1 base and J lost 0, with 14 bases in between. The CDR3 region is CASSLGGWEPSTDTQYF. CDR3 sequence (DNA): TGTGCCAGCAGTTTAGGCGGGTGGGAACCTAGCACAGATACGCAGTATTTT.

This clonotype has a count of ten or more. V gene TRBV7-6 combines with J gene TRBJ2-5, with TRBD2 as a possible D gene (5 bases). Per the germline V gene, CDR1 is SGHVS and CDR2 is FNYEAQ. The CDR3 is 13 residues long. The V gene lost 3 bases and the J gene lost 2 bases, with 7 bases spanning the gap. The CDR3 nucleotides read TGTGCCAGCAGCTTCCCGGGGCAAGAGACCCAGTACTTC. This codes for CASSFPGQETQYF.

The V and J genes are TRBV5-5 and TRBJ1-4; D not resolved. Trimming took 1 base from V and 0 from J, leaving 13 bases between them. Per germline, CDR1 SGHKS and CDR2 YYEKEE (reference sequence). The CDR3 sequence is 17 residues long. CDR3 residues: CASSLTYSLSTNEKLFF. The CDR3 DNA is TGTGCCAGCAGCTTGACTTACAGCCTCTCAACTAATGAAAAACTGTTTTTT.

The chain combines TRBV6-6 with TRBJ2-1; 13 positions match TRBD2. V was clipped by 6 bases and J by 5 bases; unmatched bases: 7. The CDR3 has 16 amino acids. CDR1 MNHNY and CDR2 SVGAGI come from the germline V gene (reference sequence). For the CDR3, the DNA is TGTGCCAGCAGGCCGGGGACTAGCGGGACAAACAATGAGCAGTTCTTC. Encoded protein: CASRPGTSGTNNEQFF.

This clonotype was detected once. The J gene is TRBJ1-1, the V gene TRBV3-1, with a tentative D call TRBD1 (5 bases). The V and J ends lost 0 bases and 0 bases respectively, with 8 bases between them. This CDR3 region has 15 residues. Germline CDR1 and CDR2: LGHDT and YNNKEL (reference sequence). CDR3 sequence reads: CASSQDQGMNTEAFF. CDR3 in DNA: TGTGCCAGCAGCCAAGATCAGGGCATGAACACTGAAGCTTTCTTT.

V gene TRBV7-6 combines with J gene TRBJ2-3; D is unresolved. V shed 2 bases and J shed 5 bases, with 8 bases lying between them. Per germline, CDR1 SGHVS and CDR2 FNYEAQ. The CDR3 covers 13 residues. The chain's CDR3 is CASSLNGEDTQYF. CDR3 DNA sequence: TGTGCCAGCAGCTTAAATGGAGAAGATACGCAGTATTTT.

This chain joins TRBV7-2 and TRBJ2-3, with D perhaps TRBD2 (5 bases). The V and J ends lost 1 base and 9 bases respectively, with 14 bases between them. This CDR3 spans 14 amino acids. CDR1 and CDR2 (germline): SGHTA, FQGNSA. The CDR3 loop reads CASSLGGGPRTQYF. The CDR3, as DNA: TGTGCCAGCAGCTTAGGAGGAGGTCCGCGGACGCAGTATTTT.

The rearrangement joins TRBV4-3 to TRBJ1-6, with D perhaps TRBD1 (5 bases). The CDR3 spans 16 residues. Germline CDR1 reads LGHNA; CDR2 reads YSLEER. Trimming cost V 4 bases and J 7 bases, with 17 bases left between them. This chain's CDR3 is CASSRGVGFGNSPLHF. CDR3 sequence (DNA): TGCGCCAGCAGCCGAGGGGTAGGGTTTGGGAATTCACCCCTCCACTTT.

The V gene is TRBV27, the J gene TRBJ2-7; TRBD1 aligns across 7 bases. V shed 4 bases, J shed 6 bases, and the junction held 9 bases outside the gene matches. CDR3 length equals 14 residues. Germline assignment: CDR1 MNHEY and CDR2 SMNVEV (reference sequence). The CDR3 region has the DNA TGTGCCAGCAGTTCGGGACAGTGGTCGGGCGAGCAGTACTTC. Its translation is CASSSGQWSGEQYF.

This clonotype occurred a few times. The chain recombines TRBV7-6 with TRBJ2-5; D not certain. V was pared by 5 bases and J by 5 bases, with 9 bases between. CDR3 size: 12 residues. CDR1 SGHVS and CDR2 FNYEAQ come from the germline V gene. The CDR3 bases are TGTGCCAGCAGCACCTTGCAGGAGACCCAGTACTTC. This encodes CASSTLQETQYF.

This clonotype has at least ten counts. The V and J genes are TRBV20-1 and TRBJ2-5; D call uncertain. The germline CDR1 and CDR2 sequences are DFQATT and SNEGSKA (reference sequence). Trimming took 4 bases from V and 4 from J, leaving 19 bases between them. The CDR3 length is 15 residues. The CDR3 bases are TGCAGTGCTATCTTCGATGACTGGCCCCGAGAGACCCAGTACTTC. This encodes CSAIFDDWPRETQYF.

This clonotype was recorded many times. This chain links TRBV10-1 with TRBJ2-5; possibly TRBD1 for D (5 bases). The ends were cut back, 4 bases at V and 5 bases at J, with 11 bases in the middle. This CDR3 spans 13 amino acids. CDR1 is WNHNN, CDR2 SYGVQD, per germline (reference sequence). CDR3 loop: CASSARGWETQYF. The CDR3 nucleotides read TGCGCCAGCAGTGCTAGGGGTTGGGAGACCCAGTACTTC.

The chain joins TRBV20-1 to TRBJ2-3, with D unclear. Trimming stripped 2 bases from V and 1 base from J, with 10 bases between. CDR3 size: 14 residues. The germline V gene encodes CDR1 DFQATT and CDR2 SNEGSKA (reference sequence). The CDR3: CSARTVRGTDTQYF. The CDR3 coding sequence is TGCAGTGCTAGAACGGTCCGGGGCACAGATACGCAGTATTTT.